These 25 T cell receptor beta chains came from one sample sequenced in a study of T cells in Graves' hyperthyroidism and ophthalmopathy. It was RNA transcripts that yielded the amplified TCR beta CDR3 regions. Using the HTBI primer set, a first-round RT-PCR was run on the TCR CDR3. TCRdb processed the multiplex PCR reads anew with MiXCR; each CDR3 protein has one entry. The table shows under 350,000 distinct CDR3 sequences, with less than 30% occurring only once. Sequencing was carried out using blood. All receptors derive from a man aged 40-49 years with Graves' hyperthyroidism that later progressed to Graves' ophthalmopathy.

This clonotype was counted at least ten times. The CDR3 region has the DNA TGTGCTAGTGGTTTACCCCCGACTAGTACCGACATTCAGTACTTC. Translating gives CASGLPPTSTDIQYF. The gene calls are TRBV12-5 and TRBJ2-4, with D possibly TRBD2 on 6 matching bases. The CDR3 spans 15 residues. Germline assignment: CDR1 LGHNT and CDR2 FRNRAP. Trimming took 3 bases from V and 8 from J, leaving 17 bases between them.

This clonotype showed up many times. This chain connects TRBV5-1 to TRBJ2-5; TRBD2 aligns across 12 bases. Looked up from germline, CDR1 is SGHRS and CDR2 is YFSETQ. This CDR3 is 16 amino acids long. Germline trimming cut 1 base from V and 4 bases from J; bases unmatched to any gene: 5. The DNA for the CDR3 is TGCGCCAGCAGCTTGAGACTAGCGGGAGAAACAGAGACCCAGTACTTC. It translates to CASSLRLAGETETQYF. The full variable domain, its missing parts supplied by reference TRBV5-1 and TRBJ2-5, is KAGVTQTPRYLIKTRGQQVTLSCSPISGHRSVSWYQQTPGQGLQFLFEYFSETQRNKGNFPGRFSGRQFSNSRSEMNVSTLELGDSALYLCASSLRLAGETETQYFGPGTRLLVL.

This clonotype was recorded at least ten times. This sequence joins TRBV4-2 and TRBJ2-7, with TRBD2 matching over 9 bases. This CDR3 has 15 amino acids. The junction had 11 bases not matched to a gene; V was cut back by 4 bases and J by 7 bases. The germline V gene encodes CDR1 LGHNA and CDR2 YNFKEQ. CDR3 loop: CASSLQGGLAQEQYF. The CDR3 DNA sequence: TGTGCCAGCAGCCTCCAAGGGGGACTAGCACAGGAGCAGTACTTC.

This clonotype was detected many times. This rearrangement joins TRBV2 to TRBJ1-5; 9 bases are shared with TRBD1. V lost 6 bases and J lost 6; bases outside the gene matches: 0. Germline CDR1 reads SNHLY; CDR2 reads FYNNEI. This CDR3 comprises 12 residues. The CDR3 spells CASRDRGQPQHF. As DNA, the CDR3 is TGTGCCAGCAGGGACAGGGGTCAGCCCCAGCATTTT.

The chain has TRBV7-2 and TRBJ2-7; D is ambiguous. CDR1 and CDR2 (germline): SGHTA, FQGNSA. The CDR3 runs to 13 residues. The V end lost 0 bases, the J end lost 6 bases, and 9 bases lay between the germline ends. CDR3 amino acids: CASSLAGWLEQYF. CDR3 sequence (DNA): TGTGCCAGCAGCTTAGCGGGTTGGCTCGAGCAGTACTTC.

This clonotype was found many times. The V gene is TRBV7-6, the J gene TRBJ2-2, with 11 bases that match TRBD2. Germline V gene sequence: CDR1 SGHVS, CDR2 FNYEAQ. The CDR3 is 15 amino acids. With V trimmed by 5 bases and J by 4 bases, 3 bases remained unmatched. The CDR3 loop is CASSLGTSGTGELFF. DNA of the CDR3: TGTGCCAGCAGCCTTGGGACTAGCGGCACCGGGGAGCTGTTTTTT.

This clonotype appeared many times. V is TRBV6-5 and J is TRBJ2-5, with 10 positions matching TRBD1. Germline CDR1 and CDR2: MNHEY and SVGAGI. The length of the CDR3 is 14 residues. The trim removed 2 bases at V and 4 bases at J, leaving 1 base unmatched. CDR3 protein: CASSYGTGAETQYF. The DNA of the CDR3 is TGTGCCAGCAGTTACGGGACAGGGGCAGAGACCCAGTACTTC.

The chain carries TRBV20-1 and TRBJ1-5; D uncertain. The CDR3 is 14 residues long. The germline CDR1 and CDR2 sequences are DFQATT and SNEGSKA (reference sequence). V lost 4 bases and J lost 1, with 11 bases in between. The CDR3 sequence is CSAMTTDSNQPQHF. In DNA, the CDR3 is TGCAGTGCTATGACGACGGACAGCAATCAGCCCCAGCATTTT.

There are a few counts of this clonotype. The chain joins TRBV10-3 to TRBJ1-5; possibly TRBD1 for D (5 bases). The CDR3 contains 15 residues. CDR1 is ENHRY and CDR2 is SYGVKD in the germline V gene. The V and J ends lost 0 bases and 1 base respectively, with 7 bases between them. The CDR3: CAISESGVSNQPQHF. CDR3 bases: TGTGCCATCAGTGAGTCGGGGGTAAGCAATCAGCCCCAGCATTTT.

This sequence joins TRBV27 and TRBJ1-5; 7 bases are shared with TRBD1. Germline-derived CDR1 and CDR2 are MNHEY and SMNVEV (reference sequence). The CDR3 sequence is 17 residues long. With 5 bases clipped from V and 0 bases from J, the junction kept 10 bases outside the gene matches. The CDR3 nucleotides read TGTGCCAGCAGTGTTTGGACAGGCGATCTTAGCAATCAGCCCCAGCATTTT. It specifies CASSVWTGDLSNQPQHF.

In this sample, this clonotype turned up many times. This sequence joins TRBV5-1 and TRBJ2-6; D is unclear. V lost 7 bases, J lost 2 bases, and 10 bases lay in between. From germline, CDR1 is SGHRS and CDR2 YFSETQ. CDR3 length: 14 residues. The CDR3 DNA reads as TGCGCCAGCGGGCCGCAGACTGGGGCCAACGTCCTGACTTTC. This codes for CASGPQTGANVLTF.

At least ten counts were recorded for this clonotype. V usage is TRBV29-1 and J usage is TRBJ2-2; TRBD2 is a possible D gene (6 bases). Germline V gives CDR1 SQVTM, CDR2 ANQGSEA. This CDR3 comprises 14 residues. Trimming took 5 bases from V and 1 from J, leaving 11 bases between them. The CDR3 DNA reads as TGCAGCGTTACGGAGGGAGGGAACACCGGGGAGCTGTTTTTT. Its translation is CSVTEGGNTGELFF.

This clonotype was counted at least ten times. The V and J genes are TRBV12-3 or TRBV12-4 and TRBJ2-2; maybe TRBD2 (5 bases). The CDR3 is 15 residues long. V gave up 4 bases and J gave up 1 base, with 10 bases separating them. In DNA, the CDR3 is TGTGCCAGCAGTTCCCGTACTAGGAACACCGGGGAGCTGTTTTTT. This gives the protein CASSSRTRNTGELFF.

This clonotype showed up many times. This chain joins TRBV27 and TRBJ1-4, with D perhaps matching TRBD1 (6 bases). Germline-derived CDR1 and CDR2 are MNHEY and SMNVEV (reference sequence). V gave up 5 bases and J gave up 7 bases, with 14 bases separating them. This CDR3 has 14 residues. The CDR3 spells CASSPHQGIEKLFF. CDR3 nucleotides: TGTGCCAGCAGTCCCCACCAGGGGATTGAAAAACTGTTTTTT.

The V gene is TRBV7-6, the J gene TRBJ2-7; 8 nucleotides agree with TRBD2. The CDR3 spans 16 residues. The germline V gene has CDR1 SGHVS and CDR2 FNYEAQ. V lost 4 bases, J lost 4 bases, and 12 bases stayed unmatched. DNA of the CDR3: TGTGCCAGCAGCTCAGCGTTCGGGGGGGCTGTGTACGAGCAGTACTTC. Translated: CASSSAFGGAVYEQYF.

At least ten counts were recorded for this clonotype. V usage is TRBV12-3 or TRBV12-4 and J usage is TRBJ1-2, with D perhaps TRBD1 (6 bases). The CDR3 spans 13 residues. V was clipped by 6 bases and J by 7 bases, with 15 bases between them. CDR3 sequence: CASSRGHLSGYTF. The CDR3 nucleotides are TGTGCCAGCAGCCGGGGACACCTCAGTGGCTACACCTTC.

This clonotype appeared many times. A junction boundary mismatches the germline segment, possibly from a read error. The rearrangement links TRBV12-3 or TRBV12-4 to TRBJ1-5; 8 positions match TRBD1. The CDR3 length is 16 residues. CDR3 nucleotide sequence: TGTGCCGGCAGTTTATGGGCAGGGGGCCTCAATCAGCCCCAGCATTTT. Translation gives CAGSLWAGGLNQPQHF.

This chain connects TRBV7-2 to TRBJ2-7; D ambiguous. Germline V gives CDR1 SGHTA, CDR2 FQGNSA. CDR3 length: 13 amino acids. The germline V and J ends were trimmed by 5 bases and 2 bases, with 10 bases remaining between them. The CDR3 nucleotides are TGTGCCAGCAGCCCCCCGCCCACCTACGAGCAGTACTTC. Its translation: CASSPPPTYEQYF.

This clonotype was detected many times. V is TRBV29-1 and J is TRBJ1-1; tentative D call: TRBD1 (5 bases). The CDR3 runs to 14 residues. CDR1 SQVTM and CDR2 ANQGSEA come from the germline V gene. The germline V and J ends were trimmed by 5 bases and 4 bases, with 17 bases remaining between them. The CDR3 coding sequence is TGCAGCGTTTCCCAGGGAGCGTGGGTCACTGAAGCTTTCTTT. Protein product: CSVSQGAWVTEAFF.

This clonotype was counted many times. V is TRBV25-1 and J is TRBJ2-5; TRBD1 matches 11 bases. The length of the CDR3 is 17 residues. CDR1 is MGHDK and CDR2 is SYGVNS in the germline V gene. J gave up 2 bases and V 1 base, and 6 bases lay outside the gene matches. The DNA for the CDR3 is TGTGCCAGCAGTGAATTCCCCCGGGACAGGGGGCAAGAGACCCAGTACTTC. It translates to CASSEFPRDRGQETQYF.

The chain is built from TRBV28 and TRBJ1-5; 7 nucleotides agree with TRBD1. This CDR3 is built from 15 residues. The J segment lost 5 bases and the V segment lost 6 bases, leaving 10 bases of the junction unmatched. Germline V gene data show CDR1 as MDHEN and CDR2 as SYDVKM. Written as DNA, the CDR3 is TGTGCCAGCAGCAGACAGGGTCCTGAATATCAGCCCCAGCATTTT. Translation gives CASSRQGPEYQPQHF.

In its sample, this clonotype was seen many times. The CDR3, as DNA: TGTGCCAGCAGTGGGCAGGACAACCAGCATTTT. Protein sequence: CASSGQDNQHF. The chain has TRBV2 and TRBJ1-5; the D gene is possibly TRBD1 (5 bases). The CDR3 has 11 residues. The germline V gene has CDR1 SNHLY and CDR2 FYNNEI. V was clipped by 4 bases and J by 12 bases, with 10 bases between them.

This clonotype was counted a few times. This chain connects TRBV28 to TRBJ2-5, with 9 bases matching TRBD2. Germline assignment: CDR1 MDHEN and CDR2 SYDVKM. The CDR3 runs 17 residues. With 6 bases clipped from V and 2 bases from J, the junction kept 13 bases outside the gene matches. The CDR3 coding sequence is TGTGCCAGCAGAACTTTTCTAGGCGGGGGGGCTCAAGAGACCCAGTACTTC. Translating gives CASRTFLGGGAQETQYF.

The chain recombines TRBV5-1 with TRBJ1-2; TRBD1 might be the D (5 bases). V shed 4 bases and J shed 5 bases, with 15 bases lying between them. This CDR3 comprises 14 residues. The germline CDR1 and CDR2 sequences are SGHRS and YFSETQ. CDR3 DNA sequence: TGCGCCAGCAGCCCTGGGGACGGAGGGTATGGCTACACCTTC. Protein sequence: CASSPGDGGYGYTF.

This clonotype was observed many times. The chain has TRBV6-1 and TRBJ1-2; 7 bases are shared with TRBD1. Germline CDR1 reads MNHNS; CDR2 reads SASEGT. V was clipped by 2 bases and J by 5 bases; unmatched bases: 5. The CDR3 is made up of 14 amino acids. This chain's CDR3 is CASSEPGTDYGYTF. As DNA, the CDR3 is TGTGCCAGCAGTGAACCTGGGACAGATTATGGCTACACCTTC.